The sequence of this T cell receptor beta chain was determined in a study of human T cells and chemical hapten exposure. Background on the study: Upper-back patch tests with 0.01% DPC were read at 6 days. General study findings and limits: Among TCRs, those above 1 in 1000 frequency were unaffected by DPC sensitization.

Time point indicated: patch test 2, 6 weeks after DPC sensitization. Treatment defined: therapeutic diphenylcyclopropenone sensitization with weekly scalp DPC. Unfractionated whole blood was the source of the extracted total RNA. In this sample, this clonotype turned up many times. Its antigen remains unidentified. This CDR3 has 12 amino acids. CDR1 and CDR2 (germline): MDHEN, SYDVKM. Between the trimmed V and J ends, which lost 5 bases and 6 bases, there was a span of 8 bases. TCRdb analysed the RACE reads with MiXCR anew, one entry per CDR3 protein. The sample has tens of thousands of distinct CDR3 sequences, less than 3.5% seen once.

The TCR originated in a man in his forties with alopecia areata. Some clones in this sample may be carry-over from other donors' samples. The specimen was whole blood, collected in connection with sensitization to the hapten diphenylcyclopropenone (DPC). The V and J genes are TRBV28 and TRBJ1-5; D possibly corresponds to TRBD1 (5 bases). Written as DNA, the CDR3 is TGTGCCAGCAGTGGGGGTAGTCAGCCCCAGCATTTT. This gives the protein CASSGGSQPQHF.